One sample yielded the 25 T cell receptor beta chains listed below, sequenced in a study of blood T cell repertoires in COVID-19. TCRdb's copy holds only in-frame clones and misses some; the assay was immunoSEQ multiplex PCR. The profile covers around 200,000 clones, with about 86% appearing a single time and 3% to 4% taken by the ten largest. Sample: peripheral blood. The origin of the receptors is a man between 18 and 35 years old with active or convalescent COVID-19.

This chain uses TRBV5-1 with TRBJ2-3; 14 nucleotides align to TRBD2. Germline V gives CDR1 SGHRS, CDR2 YFSETQ. With 4 bases clipped from V and 2 bases from J, the junction kept 3 bases outside the gene matches. The CDR3 runs 16 residues. The CDR3: CASSGGLAGDTDTQYF. The CDR3 DNA sequence: TGCGCCAGCAGCGGGGGACTAGCGGGGGACACAGATACGCAGTATTTT.

The chain combines TRBV2 with TRBJ1-5; D is undetermined. Trimming took off 7 bases at V and 1 base at J, with 14 bases between the two ends. CDR1 and CDR2 (germline): SNHLY, FYNNEI. The CDR3 is 15 residues long. The CDR3 sequence: CASNKGRESNQPQHF. DNA of the CDR3: TGTGCCAGCAATAAGGGAAGGGAGAGCAATCAGCCCCAGCATTTT.

The chain joins TRBV3-1 (or the pseudogene TRBV3-2) to TRBJ1-3; 7 bases are shared with TRBD1. The CDR3 runs 12 residues. V dropped 2 bases and J dropped 10; count of bases not matched to a gene: 2. Germline V gene lookup returns CDR1 LGHDT and CDR2 YNNKEL (reference sequence). This chain's CDR3 is CASSQKQGTIYF. The CDR3 nucleotides read TGTGCCAGCAGCCAAAAACAGGGGACCATATATTTT.

This chain connects TRBV13 to TRBJ2-2; maybe TRBD2 (5 bases). CDR3 length equals 16 residues. Trimming cost V 2 bases and J 8 bases, with 18 bases left between them. CDR1 is PRHDT and CDR2 is FYEKMQ in the germline V gene (reference sequence). The CDR3 coding sequence is TGTGCCAGCAGCTTAAGCTGGACTCCTTCATCTGGGGAGCTGTTTTTT. Residues: CASSLSWTPSSGELFF.

The CDR3 loop reads CASSYSTGGYEQFF. In DNA, the CDR3 is TGTGCCAGCAGTTACTCAACCGGGGGATATGAGCAGTTCTTC. The rearrangement uses TRBV6-5 and TRBJ2-1; possibly TRBD2 for D (6 bases). V was shortened by 0 bases and J by 8 bases, with 11 bases between the two germline ends. Germline lookup yields CDR1 MNHEY and CDR2 SVGAGI. The CDR3 is made up of 14 amino acids.

The V gene is TRBV27, the J gene TRBJ2-7, with 9 bases fitting TRBD1. The CDR3 spans 15 residues. Trimming removed 6 bases from V and 5 bases from J; junction bases left unmatched: 11. Germline CDR1 is MNHEY and CDR2 is SMNVEV (reference sequence). The CDR3 region is CASSLSGTGLNEQYV. The CDR3 nucleotides are TGTGCCAGCAGCCTATCCGGGACAGGGCTGAACGAGCAGTACGTC.

The chain links TRBV7-9 to TRBJ1-1; the D gene is possibly TRBD1 (6 bases). The CDR3 is 12 residues long. Germline CDR1 reads SEHNR; CDR2 reads FQNEAQ (reference sequence). The ends were cut back, 8 bases at V and 3 bases at J, with 10 bases in the middle. In DNA form, the CDR3 reads TGTGCCAGCGGGGGCGGAGACACTGAAGCTTTCTTT. Its translation: CASGGGDTEAFF.

The rearrangement uses TRBV11-3 and TRBJ2-1; 11 bases are a match to TRBD2. J gave up 10 bases and V 5 bases, and 10 bases lay outside the gene matches. The CDR3 length is 15 residues. The germline CDR1 and CDR2 sequences are SGHNT and YENEEA. The CDR3 reads CASSTAGTSGLEQFF. The DNA of the CDR3 is TGTGCCAGCAGCACAGCCGGGACTAGCGGATTGGAGCAGTTCTTC. Filled out from reference TRBV11-3 and TRBJ2-1, the complete variable domain reads EAGVVQSPRYKIIEKKQPVAFWCNPISGHNTLYWYLQNLGQGPELLIRYENEEAVDDSQLPKDRFSAERLKGVDSTLKIQPAELGDSAVYLCASSTAGTSGLEQFFGPGTRLTVL.

This chain connects TRBV12-3 or TRBV12-4 to TRBJ2-7; 9 bases line up with TRBD1. V lost 8 bases, J lost 6 bases, and 8 bases stayed unmatched. The length of the CDR3 is 13 residues. Written as DNA, the CDR3 is TGTGCCAGCGGATCGGGACAGGGTCTCGAGCAGTACTTC. Its translation is CASGSGQGLEQYF.

The gene calls are TRBV10-3 and TRBJ2-1, with TRBD2 matching over 8 bases. V gave up 2 bases and J gave up 0 bases; unmatched junction bases: 18. The CDR3 covers 21 residues. Germline V gene lookup returns CDR1 ENHRY and CDR2 SYGVKD. CDR3 amino acids: CAISEPPFSGETRSSYNEQFF. As DNA, the CDR3 is TGTGCCATCAGTGAGCCCCCTTTTAGCGGGGAAACCCGGAGCTCCTACAATGAGCAGTTCTTC.

This clone came up once. The chain uses TRBV7-3 and TRBJ2-1; TRBD2 matches 9 bases. The CDR3 has 17 amino acids. J was trimmed by 4 bases and V by 2 bases; bases with no gene match: 9. CDR1 and CDR2 (germline): SGHTA, FQGTGA. CDR3 region: CASSLGGGTSHYNEQFF. In DNA, the CDR3 is TGTGCCAGCAGCTTAGGGGGTGGGACTAGCCATTACAATGAGCAGTTCTTC. The full variable domain, with the rest looked up from reference TRBV7-3 and TRBJ2-1, is GAGVSQTPSNKVTEKGKYVELRCDPISGHTALYWYRQSLGQGPEFLIYFQGTGAADDSGLPNDRFFAVRPEGSVSTLKIQRTERGDSAVYLCASSLGGGTSHYNEQFFGPGTRLTVL.

The chain couples TRBV28 to TRBJ2-3; no clear D gene. The CDR3 runs to 15 residues. Deletions cut 5 bases from V and 2 bases from J, with 14 bases between. Per the germline V gene, CDR1 is MDHEN and CDR2 is SYDVKM. The CDR3 coding sequence is TGTGCCAGCAGTGCCCAGCTGACAAACACAGATACGCAGTATTTT. The encoded protein is CASSAQLTNTDTQYF.

The chain carries TRBV7-2 and TRBJ2-7, with 11 bases lining up with TRBD2. Germline V gene sequence: CDR1 SGHTA, CDR2 FQGNSA. J lost 3 bases, V lost 3 bases, and 4 bases had no gene match. The CDR3 is 15 amino acids. The CDR3 loop reads CASSFTSGSSYEQYF. CDR3 coding DNA: TGTGCCAGCAGCTTTACTAGCGGGAGTAGCTACGAGCAGTACTTC.

The table lists this clone with a few counts. The chain combines TRBV18 with TRBJ1-1; perhaps TRBD1 as D (6 bases). CDR1 and CDR2 from the germline V gene are KGHSH and LQKENI. CDR3 length equals 16 residues. V lost 1 base and J 0 bases, leaving 12 bases between the germline ends. CDR3 amino acids: CASSPRQADMNTEAFF. The CDR3 DNA reads TGTGCCAGCTCACCACGACAGGCCGATATGAACACTGAAGCTTTCTTT. Supplemented by reference TRBV18 and TRBJ1-1, the full variable domain reads NAGVMQNPRHLVRRRGQEARLRCSPMKGHSHVYWYRQLPEEGLKFMVYLQKENIIDESGMPKERFSAEFPKEGPSILRIQQVVRGDSAAYFCASSPRQADMNTEAFFGQGTRLTVV.

The V and J genes are TRBV29-1 and TRBJ2-1; TRBD2 agrees at 9 bases. Per germline, CDR1 SQVTM and CDR2 ANQGSEA. This CDR3 has 15 residues. Trimming cost V 1 base and J 9 bases; bases outside gene matches: 10. The CDR3 DNA reads as TGCAGCGTTGAAGTGCGCGGGGGGGCAACGGGTGAGCAGTTCTTC. The encoded protein is CSVEVRGGATGEQFF.

This clone turned up a few times. V gene TRBV18 combines with J gene TRBJ1-5; TRBD1 might be the D (5 bases). The V end lost 0 bases, the J end lost 4 bases, and 13 bases lay between the germline ends. Germline CDR1 and CDR2: KGHSH and LQKENI. The CDR3 sequence is 16 residues long. The CDR3 sequence: CASSPPFAGGNQPQHF. The CDR3 bases are TGTGCCAGCTCACCACCGTTCGCCGGGGGTAATCAGCCCCAGCATTTT.

The CDR3 region is CASSHNAPAGGSGNTIYF. CDR3 nucleotides: TGTGCCAGCTCACATAATGCACCCGCTGGAGGCTCTGGAAACACCATATATTTT. The rearrangement links TRBV18 to TRBJ1-3; D remains unclear. V was pared by 4 bases and J by 0 bases, with 19 bases between. The CDR3 spans 18 residues. Germline values: CDR1 KGHSH, CDR2 LQKENI.

The chain has TRBV29-1 and TRBJ1-1; a weak D match, TRBD1 (6 bases). Trimming stripped 1 base from V and 9 bases from J, with 12 bases between. The CDR3 loop spans 12 amino acids. In germline, CDR1 is SQVTM, CDR2 ANQGSEA. The CDR3 nucleotides are TGCAGCGTTGAAGGACAGGATGATAAAGCTTTCTTT. Translated: CSVEGQDDKAFF.

V and J are TRBV3-1 (or the pseudogene TRBV3-2) and TRBJ1-1, with TRBD1 matching over 7 bases. Germline lookup yields CDR1 LGHDT and CDR2 YNNKEL (reference sequence). This CDR3 contains 14 residues. The J segment lost 1 base and the V segment lost 4 bases, leaving 3 bases of the junction unmatched. Written as DNA, the CDR3 is TGTGCCAGCAGCCTGGGACAGAAGAACACTGAAGCTTTCTTT. Amino acids: CASSLGQKNTEAFF.

The V and J genes are TRBV9 and TRBJ1-4, with unresolved D. CDR1 is SGDLS, CDR2 YYNGEE, per germline. The CDR3 consists of 13 residues. Trimming left V 3 bases short and J 8 bases short, with 11 bases between. CDR3 loop: CASSGGSGEKLFF. For the CDR3, the DNA is TGTGCCAGCAGCGGAGGTTCGGGGGAAAAACTGTTTTTT.

This clone was seen a single time. The rearrangement joins TRBV9 to TRBJ2-7; weak D call: TRBD1 (5 bases). The CDR3 totals 16 residues. Germline V gene data show CDR1 as SGDLS and CDR2 as YYNGEE. V was pared by 4 bases and J by 3 bases, with 20 bases between. CDR3 nucleotide sequence: TGTGCCAGCAGCCCCTGGGGAACAGGCGGCGTCTACGAGCAGTACTTC. This encodes CASSPWGTGGVYEQYF.

The chain carries TRBV7-9 and TRBJ2-7; a possible D gene is TRBD1 (6 bases). The CDR3 is 15 residues long. The V gene's germline CDR1 is SEHNR and CDR2 FQNEAQ (reference sequence). V was trimmed by 3 bases and J by 3 bases, leaving 15 bases between them. The CDR3 bases are TGTGCCAGCAGCTTTAACCGGACAGCATACTACGAGCAGTACTTC. This sequence encodes CASSFNRTAYYEQYF.

CDR3 sequence reads: CSARETGYYTF. The CDR3 DNA follows: TGCAGTGCTAGAGAGACCGGGTACTACACCTTC. This chain joins TRBV20-1 and TRBJ1-2; D remains ambiguous. Germline V gene sequence: CDR1 DFQATT, CDR2 SNEGSKA (reference sequence). The CDR3 has 11 amino acids. V was cut by 0 bases and J by 10 bases, with 9 bases left in between.

This rearrangement joins TRBV2 to TRBJ1-5; a possible D gene is TRBD1 (5 bases). V lost 4 bases and J lost 9, with 16 bases in between. Germline V gene lookup returns CDR1 SNHLY and CDR2 FYNNEI. The CDR3 covers 14 residues. The CDR3: CASSGDRTRLPQHF. The CDR3 region has the DNA TGTGCCAGCAGTGGCGACAGAACTCGGCTGCCCCAGCATTTT.

This clone has a handful of counts. This chain uses TRBV7-8 with TRBJ1-6; D remains unclear. Per germline, CDR1 SGHVS and CDR2 FQNEAQ. Trimming took 2 bases from V and 14 from J, leaving 13 bases between them. This CDR3 is 13 amino acids long. CDR3 protein: CASSLRSGMALHF. DNA of the CDR3: TGTGCCAGCAGCTTACGGAGTGGTATGGCCCTCCACTTT.